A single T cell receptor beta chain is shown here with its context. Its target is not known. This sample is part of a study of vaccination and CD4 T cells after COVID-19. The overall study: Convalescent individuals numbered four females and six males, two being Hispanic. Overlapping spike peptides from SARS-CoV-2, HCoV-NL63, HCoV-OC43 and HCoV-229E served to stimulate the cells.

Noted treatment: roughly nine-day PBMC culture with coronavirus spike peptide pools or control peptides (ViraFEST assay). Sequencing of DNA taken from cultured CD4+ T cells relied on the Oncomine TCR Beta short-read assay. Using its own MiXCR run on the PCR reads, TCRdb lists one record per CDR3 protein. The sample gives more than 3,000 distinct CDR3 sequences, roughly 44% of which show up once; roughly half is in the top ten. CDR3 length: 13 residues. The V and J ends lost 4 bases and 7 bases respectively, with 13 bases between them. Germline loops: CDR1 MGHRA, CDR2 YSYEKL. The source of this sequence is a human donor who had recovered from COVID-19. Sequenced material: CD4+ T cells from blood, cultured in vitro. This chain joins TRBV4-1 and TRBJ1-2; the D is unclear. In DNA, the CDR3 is TGCGCCAGCAGCCTGATCCCGGGGAGTGGCTACACCTTC. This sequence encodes CASSLIPGSGYTF.